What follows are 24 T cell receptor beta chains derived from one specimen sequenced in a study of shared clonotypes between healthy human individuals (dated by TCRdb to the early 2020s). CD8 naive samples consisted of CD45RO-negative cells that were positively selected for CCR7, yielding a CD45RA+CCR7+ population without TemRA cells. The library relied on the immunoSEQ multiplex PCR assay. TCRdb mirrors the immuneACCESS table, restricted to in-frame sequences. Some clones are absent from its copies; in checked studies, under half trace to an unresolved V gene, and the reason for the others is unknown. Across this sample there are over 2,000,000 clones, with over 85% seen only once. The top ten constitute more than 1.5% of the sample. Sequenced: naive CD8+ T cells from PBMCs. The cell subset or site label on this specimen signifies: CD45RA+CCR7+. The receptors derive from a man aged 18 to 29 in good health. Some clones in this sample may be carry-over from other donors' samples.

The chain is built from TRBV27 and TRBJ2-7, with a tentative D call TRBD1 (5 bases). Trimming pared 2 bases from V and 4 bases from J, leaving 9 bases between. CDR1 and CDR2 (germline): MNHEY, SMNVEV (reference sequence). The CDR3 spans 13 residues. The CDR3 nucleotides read TGTGCCAGCAGTTTACAGACAGCTTACGAGCAGTACTTC. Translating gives CASSLQTAYEQYF.

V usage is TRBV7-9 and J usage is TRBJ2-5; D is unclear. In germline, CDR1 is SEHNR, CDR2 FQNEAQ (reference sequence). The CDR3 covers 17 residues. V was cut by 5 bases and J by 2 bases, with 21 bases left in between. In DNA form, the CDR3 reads TGTGCCAGCAGCCCGTTCGCAGGACGAGTCGTTCAAGAGACCCAGTACTTC. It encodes CASSPFAGRVVQETQYF.

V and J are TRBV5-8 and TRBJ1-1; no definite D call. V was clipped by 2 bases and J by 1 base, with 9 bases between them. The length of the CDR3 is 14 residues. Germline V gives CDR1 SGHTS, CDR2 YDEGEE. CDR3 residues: CASSFVHRNTEAFF. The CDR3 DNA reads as TGTGCCAGCAGCTTTGTTCACAGGAACACTGAAGCTTTCTTT. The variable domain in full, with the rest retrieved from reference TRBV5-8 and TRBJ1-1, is EAGVTQSPTHLIKTRGQQATLRCSPISGHTSVYWYQQALGLGLQFLLWYDEGEERNRGNFPPRFSGRQFPNYSSELNVNALELEDSALYLCASSFVHRNTEAFFGQGTRLTVV.

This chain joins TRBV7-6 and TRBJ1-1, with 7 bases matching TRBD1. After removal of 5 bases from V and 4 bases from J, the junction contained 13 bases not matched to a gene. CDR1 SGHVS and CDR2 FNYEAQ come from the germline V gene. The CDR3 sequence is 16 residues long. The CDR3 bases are TGTGCCAGCAGCCCAAGGAAGACAGGGCTTGGCACTGAAGCTTTCTTT. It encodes CASSPRKTGLGTEAFF.

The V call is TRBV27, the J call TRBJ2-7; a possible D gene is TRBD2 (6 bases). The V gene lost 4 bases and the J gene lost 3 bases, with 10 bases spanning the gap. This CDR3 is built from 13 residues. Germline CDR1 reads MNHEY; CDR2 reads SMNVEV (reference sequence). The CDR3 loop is CASSSRGIYEQYF. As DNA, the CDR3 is TGTGCCAGCAGTTCCCGGGGGATCTACGAGCAGTACTTC.

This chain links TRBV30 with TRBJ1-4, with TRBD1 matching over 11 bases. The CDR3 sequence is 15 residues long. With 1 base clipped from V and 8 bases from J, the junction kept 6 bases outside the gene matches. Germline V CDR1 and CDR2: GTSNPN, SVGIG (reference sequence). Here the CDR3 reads CAWSGTGTGGEKLFF. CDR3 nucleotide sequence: TGTGCCTGGAGTGGGACCGGGACAGGGGGAGAAAAACTGTTTTTT.

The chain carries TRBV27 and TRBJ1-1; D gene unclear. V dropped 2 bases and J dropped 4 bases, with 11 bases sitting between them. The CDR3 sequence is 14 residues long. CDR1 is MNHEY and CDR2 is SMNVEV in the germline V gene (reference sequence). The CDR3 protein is CASSLAARGTEAFF. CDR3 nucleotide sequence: TGTGCCAGCAGTTTAGCCGCCCGGGGCACTGAAGCTTTCTTT.

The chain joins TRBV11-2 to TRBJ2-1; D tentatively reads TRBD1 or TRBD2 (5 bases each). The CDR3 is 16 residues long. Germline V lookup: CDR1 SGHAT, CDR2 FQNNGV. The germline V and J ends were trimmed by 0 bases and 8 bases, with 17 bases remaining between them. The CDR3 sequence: CASSLDWGGLGDEQFF. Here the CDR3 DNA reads TGTGCCAGCAGCTTAGATTGGGGCGGGCTGGGGGATGAGCAGTTCTTC.

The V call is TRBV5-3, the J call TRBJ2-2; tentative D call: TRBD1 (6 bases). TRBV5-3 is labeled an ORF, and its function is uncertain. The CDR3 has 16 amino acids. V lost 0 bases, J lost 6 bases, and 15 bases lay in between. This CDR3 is CARSLGETGWAGELFF. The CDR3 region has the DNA TGTGCCAGAAGCTTGGGGGAGACAGGATGGGCCGGGGAGCTGTTTTTT.

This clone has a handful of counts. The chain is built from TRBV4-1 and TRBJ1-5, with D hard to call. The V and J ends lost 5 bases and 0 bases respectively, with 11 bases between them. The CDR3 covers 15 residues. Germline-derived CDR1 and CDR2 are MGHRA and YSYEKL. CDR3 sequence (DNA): TGCGCCAGCAGCTTGAACATGGATAGCAATCAGCCCCAGCATTTT. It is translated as CASSLNMDSNQPQHF.

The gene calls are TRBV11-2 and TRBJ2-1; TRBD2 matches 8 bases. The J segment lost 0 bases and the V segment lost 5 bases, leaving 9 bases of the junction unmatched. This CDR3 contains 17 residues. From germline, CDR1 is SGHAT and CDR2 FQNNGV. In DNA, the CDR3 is TGTGCCAGCAGCCCTCTAAGGGGGACTAGCTCCTACAATGAGCAGTTCTTC. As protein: CASSPLRGTSSYNEQFF.

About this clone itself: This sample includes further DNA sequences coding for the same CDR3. Here the CDR3 DNA reads TGTGCCAGCAGTTACTCAACGGGGGCCGTCTCCTACGAGCAGTACTTC. Translation gives CASSYSTGAVSYEQYF. This rearrangement joins TRBV6-5 to TRBJ2-7; tentatively, D is TRBD1 or TRBD2 (6 bases each). The germline V gene encodes CDR1 MNHEY and CDR2 SVGAGI. Trimming removed 0 bases at V and 0 bases at J, with 12 bases between. This CDR3 has 16 amino acids.

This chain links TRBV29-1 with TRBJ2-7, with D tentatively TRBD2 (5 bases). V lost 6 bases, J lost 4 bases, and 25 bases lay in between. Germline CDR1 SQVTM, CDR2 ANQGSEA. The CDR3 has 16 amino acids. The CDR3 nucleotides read TGCAGCGTCGCAGAGGGAGTAGAAACAACGCTATACGAGCAGTACTTC. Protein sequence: CSVAEGVETTLYEQYF.

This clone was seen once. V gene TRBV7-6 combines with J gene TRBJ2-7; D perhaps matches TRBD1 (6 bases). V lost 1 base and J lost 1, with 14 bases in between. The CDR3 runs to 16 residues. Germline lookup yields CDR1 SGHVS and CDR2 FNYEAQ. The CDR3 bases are TGTGCCAGCAGCTTAGTGACAGGCGTTCCTTCCTACGAGCAGTACTTC. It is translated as CASSLVTGVPSYEQYF. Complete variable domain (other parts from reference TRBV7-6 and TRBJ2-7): GAGVSQSPRYKVTKRGQDVALRCDPISGHVSLYWYRQALGQGPEFLTYFNYEAQQDKSGLPNDRFSAERPEGSISTLTIQRTEQRDSAMYRCASSLVTGVPSYEQYFGPGTRLTVT.

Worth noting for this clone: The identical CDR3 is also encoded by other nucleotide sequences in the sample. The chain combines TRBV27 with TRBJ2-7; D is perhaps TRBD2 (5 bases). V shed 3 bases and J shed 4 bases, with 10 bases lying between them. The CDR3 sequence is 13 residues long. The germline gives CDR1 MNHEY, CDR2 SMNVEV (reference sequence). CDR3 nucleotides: TGTGCCAGCAGTTTCGGACGGACTTACGAGCAGTACTTC. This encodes CASSFGRTYEQYF.

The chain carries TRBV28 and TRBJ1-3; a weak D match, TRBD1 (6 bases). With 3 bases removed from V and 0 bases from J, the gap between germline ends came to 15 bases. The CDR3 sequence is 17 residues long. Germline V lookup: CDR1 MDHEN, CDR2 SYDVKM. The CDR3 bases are TGTGCCAGCAGTTTTAAAACATGGACAGTCTCTGGAAACACCATATATTTT. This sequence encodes CASSFKTWTVSGNTIYF.

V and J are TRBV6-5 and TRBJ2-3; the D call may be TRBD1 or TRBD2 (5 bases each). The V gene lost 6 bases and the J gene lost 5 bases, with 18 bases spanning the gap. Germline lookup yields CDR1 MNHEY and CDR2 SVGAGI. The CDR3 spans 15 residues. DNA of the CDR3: TGTGCCAGCAGCTCGGCGGGCAGGGTCAAAGATACGCAGTATTTT. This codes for CASSSAGRVKDTQYF.

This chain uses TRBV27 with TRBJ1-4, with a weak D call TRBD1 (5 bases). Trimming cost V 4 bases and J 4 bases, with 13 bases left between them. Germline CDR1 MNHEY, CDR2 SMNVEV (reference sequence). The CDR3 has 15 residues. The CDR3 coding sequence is TGTGCCAGCAGTTCAGGCCGGGGGTTTAATGAAAAACTGTTTTTT. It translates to CASSSGRGFNEKLFF.

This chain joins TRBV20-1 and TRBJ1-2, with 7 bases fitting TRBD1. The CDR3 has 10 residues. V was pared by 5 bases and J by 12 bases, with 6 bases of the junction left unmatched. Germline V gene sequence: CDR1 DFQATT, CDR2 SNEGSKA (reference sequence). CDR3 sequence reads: CSAGTDTNTF. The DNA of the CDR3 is TGCAGTGCTGGGACAGATACGAACACCTTC.

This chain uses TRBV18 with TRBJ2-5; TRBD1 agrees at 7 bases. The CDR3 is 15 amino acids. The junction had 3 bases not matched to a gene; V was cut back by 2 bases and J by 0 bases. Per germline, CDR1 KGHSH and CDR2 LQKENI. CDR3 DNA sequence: TGTGCCAGCTCACCAGTAGGGACAGACCAAGAGACCCAGTACTTC. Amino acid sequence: CASSPVGTDQETQYF.

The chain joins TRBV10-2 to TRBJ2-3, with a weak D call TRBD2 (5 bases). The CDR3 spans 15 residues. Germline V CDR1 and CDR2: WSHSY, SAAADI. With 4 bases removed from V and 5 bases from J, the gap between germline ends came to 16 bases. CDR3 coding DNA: TGCGCCAGCAGTGGGGGTGAGTGGGAGAAAGATACGCAGTATTTT. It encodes CASSGGEWEKDTQYF.

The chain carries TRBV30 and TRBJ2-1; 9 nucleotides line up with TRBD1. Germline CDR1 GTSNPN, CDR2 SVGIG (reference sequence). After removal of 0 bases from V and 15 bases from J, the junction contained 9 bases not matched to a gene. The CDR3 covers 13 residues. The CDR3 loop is CAWSVSEGQGRFF. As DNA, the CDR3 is TGTGCCTGGAGTGTAAGCGAGGGACAGGGAAGGTTCTTC.

DNA of the CDR3: TGTGCCAGCAGCCAAGGGGGACGGTACCTCCCGGACTATGGCTACACCTTC. Its protein product is CASSQGGRYLPDYGYTF. V usage is TRBV14 and J usage is TRBJ1-2; D is perhaps TRBD1 (5 bases). V was pared by 1 base and J by 3 bases, with 18 bases between. Looked up from germline, CDR1 is SGHDN and CDR2 is FVKESK. This CDR3 has 17 amino acids.

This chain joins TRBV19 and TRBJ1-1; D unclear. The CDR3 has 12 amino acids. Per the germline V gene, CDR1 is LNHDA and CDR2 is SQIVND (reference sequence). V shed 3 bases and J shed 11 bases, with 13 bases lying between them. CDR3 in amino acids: CASSIVMGGAFF. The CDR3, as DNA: TGTGCCAGTAGTATCGTTATGGGTGGTGCTTTCTTT.